The T cell receptor (beta chain) described here comes from a study of blood T cell repertoires in COVID-19. Study summary: From T cells, B-cell-depleted T cells, or PBMCs came the material, which was cDNA or gDNA.

The authors' processing: How many nucleated cells were present was estimated from reference gene primer amplification. Data came from immunoSEQ multiplex PCR; TCRdb stores just in-frame clones and leaves some out. The D gene and trimming were derived from the DNA, and the V and J assignments and clone size from that table. In the table there are 110,000 to 150,000 clones, approximately 81% of which are singletons. The V gene end was trimmed by 5 bases and the J gene end by 5 bases; junction bases not matched to a gene: 14. CDR3 size: 16 residues. CDR1 and CDR2 (germline): MDHEN, SYDVKM. The sequenced sample was peripheral blood. This TCR came from a human donor in a cohort sampled during active COVID-19. The chain employs TRBV28 and TRBJ2-7; 8 positions match TRBD1. Here the CDR3 reads CASSDRIRGRGHEQYF. CDR3 DNA sequence: TGTGCCAGCAGTGATCGAATCAGGGGGCGAGGCCACGAGCAGTACTTC.